The 9 T cell receptor beta chains listed next were all sequenced from one sample in a study of radiation and T cells in renal cell carcinoma. This sample's time point: blood 2 weeks post-SBRT. The treatment is: 15 Gy SBRT to primary tumor, nephrectomy 4 weeks later. Sequenced by immunoSEQ multiplex PCR; TCRdb stores in-frame clones only, minus some. The table records tens of thousands of clones, just over 85% of them present only once. This specimen was blood, taken from a patient whose treatment included radiotherapy and nephrectomy. These receptors all stem from a woman in her forties or fifties with renal cell carcinoma.

CDR3 sequence (DNA): TGTGCCATCAGTGAGACACTAGCCGGACAGGGGAGCGGCGGGGAGCTGTTTTTT. It codes for CAISETLAGQGSGGELFF. V usage is TRBV10-3 and J usage is TRBJ2-2; 9 bases match TRBD1. The CDR3 is made up of 18 amino acids. The junction had 14 bases not matched to a gene; V was cut back by 2 bases and J by 7 bases. Germline V CDR1 and CDR2: ENHRY, SYGVKD.

The genes are TRBV11-1 and TRBJ2-1, with 8 bases that match TRBD2. Per the germline V gene, CDR1 is SGHAT and CDR2 is FQDESV (reference sequence). The V segment lost 3 bases and the J segment 7 bases; nucleotides outside the gene matches: 2. This CDR3 contains 13 residues. The CDR3 here is CASSFSGNNEQFF. The DNA for the CDR3 is TGTGCCAGCAGCTTTAGCGGGAATAATGAGCAGTTCTTC.

The J gene is TRBJ1-1, the V gene TRBV9; D is undetermined. Germline V lookup: CDR1 SGDLS, CDR2 YYNGEE. The CDR3 is 14 residues long. Trimming removed 4 bases at V and 1 base at J, with 11 bases between. The CDR3 DNA follows: TGTGCCAGCAGCACCCAAACGGGGAACACTGAAGCTTTCTTT. The encoded protein is CASSTQTGNTEAFF.

The gene calls are TRBV6-1 and TRBJ1-1; possible D gene TRBD1, 5 bases. Germline assignment: CDR1 MNHNS and CDR2 SASEGT. CDR3 length: 11 residues. Trimming pared 10 bases from V and 5 bases from J, leaving 11 bases between. CDR3 bases: TGTGCCATCGGGGGTTGGACTGAAGCTTTCTTT. It specifies CAIGGWTEAFF.

A single count supports this clone. CDR3 nucleotides: TGCGCCAGCAGTGCGAGTCTAGCGGGAGGACGGCTGTACTTC. It yields the protein CASSASLAGGRLYF. This sequence joins TRBV10-1 and TRBJ2-7, with 11 bases lining up with TRBD2. CDR1 and CDR2 from the germline V gene are WNHNN and SYGVQD (reference sequence). V gave up 4 bases and J gave up 12 bases; unmatched junction bases: 11. CDR3 size: 14 residues.

The V and J genes are TRBV11-2 and TRBJ2-7; 7 nucleotides align to TRBD1. This CDR3 has 15 residues. Trimming removed 0 bases from V and 0 bases from J; junction bases left unmatched: 2. Germline CDR1 and CDR2: SGHAT and FQNNGV. The CDR3 nucleotides read TGTGCCAGCAGCTTAGAGACAGGGAACTCCTACGAGCAGTACTTC. Translating gives CASSLETGNSYEQYF.

DNA for the CDR3: TGCGCCAGCAGCCAAGAACGGTGGTCTTCAACCTACGAGCAGTACTTC. This codes for CASSQERWSSTYEQYF. The rearrangement links TRBV4-3 to TRBJ2-7; no clear D. Trimming stripped 0 bases from V and 2 bases from J, with 14 bases between. CDR1 and CDR2 from the germline V gene are LGHNA and YSLEER. This CDR3 region has 16 residues.

The chain uses TRBV5-1 and TRBJ1-1; possibly TRBD1 for D (6 bases). The CDR3 is made up of 15 amino acids. The ends were cut back, 1 base at V and 3 bases at J, with 13 bases in the middle. The V gene's germline CDR1 is SGHRS and CDR2 YFSETQ. CDR3 in DNA: TGCGCCAGCAGCTTGACGACAGAGGGGGACACTGAAGCTTTCTTT. Protein: CASSLTTEGDTEAFF.

The chain uses TRBV9 and TRBJ2-7; 10 positions match TRBD2. V lost 4 bases and J lost 4; bases outside the gene matches: 14. The CDR3 length is 17 residues. Germline CDR1 is SGDLS and CDR2 is YYNGEE. CDR3 sequence (DNA): TGTGCCAGCAGCTACGGGACTAGCGCCCGACAAGGTTACGAGCAGTACTTC. Translated: CASSYGTSARQGYEQYF.